Sequencing of this T cell receptor (beta chain) was carried out in a study of graft-versus-host responses after intestinal transplantation. Sequencing used immunoSEQ multiplex PCR; TCRdb keeps in-frame clones, though not all of them. The sample comprises under 140,000 clones, 80% to 95% of which are singletons, and roughly 0.5% rests with the top ten. V lost 0 bases, J lost 10 bases, and 9 bases stayed unmatched. Germline CDR1 and CDR2: SGHDN and FVKESK. The CDR3 runs to 17 residues. On this clone itself: Antigen unknown.

The chain links TRBV14 to TRBJ2-1; 13 nucleotides align to TRBD2. Specimen: unstimulated CD8+ T cells sorted from spleen or lymph node cells, collected before intestinal transplant. The sequence derives from a human donor who received an intestinal transplant. The CDR3 is CASSQDGNGLAGDEQFF. CDR3 DNA sequence: TGTGCCAGCAGCCAAGATGGTAATGGACTAGCGGGAGACGAGCAGTTCTTC.